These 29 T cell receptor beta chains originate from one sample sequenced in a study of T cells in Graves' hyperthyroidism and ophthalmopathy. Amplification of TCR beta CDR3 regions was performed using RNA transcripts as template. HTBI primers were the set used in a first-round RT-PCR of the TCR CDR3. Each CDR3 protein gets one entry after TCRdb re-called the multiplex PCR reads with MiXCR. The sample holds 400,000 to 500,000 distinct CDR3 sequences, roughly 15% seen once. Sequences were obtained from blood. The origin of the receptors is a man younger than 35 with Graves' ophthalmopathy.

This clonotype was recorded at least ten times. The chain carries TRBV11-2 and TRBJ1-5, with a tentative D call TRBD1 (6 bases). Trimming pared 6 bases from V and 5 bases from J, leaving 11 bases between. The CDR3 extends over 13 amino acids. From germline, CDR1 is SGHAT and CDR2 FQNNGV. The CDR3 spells CASSRGYDQPQHF. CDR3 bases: TGTGCCAGCAGTAGGGGGTATGATCAGCCCCAGCATTTT.

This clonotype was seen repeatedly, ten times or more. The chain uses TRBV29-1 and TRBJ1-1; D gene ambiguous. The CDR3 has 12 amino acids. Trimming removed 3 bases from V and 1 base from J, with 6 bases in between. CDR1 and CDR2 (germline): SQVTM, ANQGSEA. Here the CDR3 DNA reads TGCAGCGTTGAGCTGGAGAACACTGAAGCTTTCTTT. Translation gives CSVELENTEAFF. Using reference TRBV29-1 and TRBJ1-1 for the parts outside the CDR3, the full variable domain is SAVISQKPSRDICQRGTSLTIQCQVDSQVTMMFWYRQQPGQSLTLIATANQGSEATYESGFVIDKFPISRPNLTFSTLTVSNMSPEDSSIYLCSVELENTEAFFGQGTRLTVV.

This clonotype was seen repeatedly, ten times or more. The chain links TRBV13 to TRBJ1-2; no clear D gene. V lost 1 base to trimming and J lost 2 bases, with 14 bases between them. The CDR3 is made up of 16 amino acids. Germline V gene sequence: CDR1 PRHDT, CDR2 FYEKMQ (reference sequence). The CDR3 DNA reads TGTGCCAGCAGCTTAGCCTTGAGGAACCTCAACTATGGCTACACCTTC. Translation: CASSLALRNLNYGYTF.

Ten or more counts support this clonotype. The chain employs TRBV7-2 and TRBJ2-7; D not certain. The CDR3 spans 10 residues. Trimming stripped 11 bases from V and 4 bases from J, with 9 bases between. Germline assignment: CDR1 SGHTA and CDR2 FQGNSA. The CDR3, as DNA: TGTGCCCACGTTCGGTACGAGCAGTACTTC. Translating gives CAHVRYEQYF.

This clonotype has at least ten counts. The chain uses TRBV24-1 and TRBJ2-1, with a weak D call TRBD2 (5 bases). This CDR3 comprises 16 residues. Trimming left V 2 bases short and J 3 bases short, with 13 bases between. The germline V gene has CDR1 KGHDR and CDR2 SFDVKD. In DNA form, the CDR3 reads TGTGCCACCAGTGATTCCGGGGAGACGGTCTACAATGAGCAGTTCTTC. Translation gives CATSDSGETVYNEQFF.

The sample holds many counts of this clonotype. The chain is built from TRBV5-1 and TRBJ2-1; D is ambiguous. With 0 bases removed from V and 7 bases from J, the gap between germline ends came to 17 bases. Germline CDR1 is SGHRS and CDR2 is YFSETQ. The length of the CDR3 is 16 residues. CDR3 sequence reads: CASSLGSGSLRNEQFF. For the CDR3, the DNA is TGCGCCAGCAGCTTGGGTTCAGGCTCCCTAAGGAATGAGCAGTTCTTC. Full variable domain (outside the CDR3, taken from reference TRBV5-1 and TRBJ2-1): KAGVTQTPRYLIKTRGQQVTLSCSPISGHRSVSWYQQTPGQGLQFLFEYFSETQRNKGNFPGRFSGRQFSNSRSEMNVSTLELGDSALYLCASSLGSGSLRNEQFFGPGTRLTVL.

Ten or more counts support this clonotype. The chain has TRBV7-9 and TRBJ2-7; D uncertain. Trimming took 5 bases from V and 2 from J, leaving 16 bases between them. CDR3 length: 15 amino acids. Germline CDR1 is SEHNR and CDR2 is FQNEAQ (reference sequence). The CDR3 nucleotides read TGTGCCAGCAGCACCCCCGCGGTTATGGCCTACGAGCAGTACTTC. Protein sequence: CASSTPAVMAYEQYF.

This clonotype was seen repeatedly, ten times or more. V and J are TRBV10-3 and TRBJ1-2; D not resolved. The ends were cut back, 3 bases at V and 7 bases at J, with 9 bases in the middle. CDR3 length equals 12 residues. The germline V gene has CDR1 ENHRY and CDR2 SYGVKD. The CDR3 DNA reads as TGTGCCATCAGTGACGGCGCGGGTGGCTACACCTTC. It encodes CAISDGAGGYTF.

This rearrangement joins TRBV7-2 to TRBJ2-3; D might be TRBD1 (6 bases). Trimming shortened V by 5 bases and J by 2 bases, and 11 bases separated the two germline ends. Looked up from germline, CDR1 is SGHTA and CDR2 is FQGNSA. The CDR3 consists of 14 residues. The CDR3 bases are TGTACCAGCAGCCCCCCAGGGGTCACAGATACGCAGTATTTT. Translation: CTSSPPGVTDTQYF.

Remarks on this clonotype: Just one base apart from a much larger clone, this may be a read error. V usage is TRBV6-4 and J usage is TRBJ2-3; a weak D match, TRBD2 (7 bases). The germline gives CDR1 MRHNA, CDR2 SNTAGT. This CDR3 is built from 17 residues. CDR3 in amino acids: CASSDRGAPTSTDMQYF. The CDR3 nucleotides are TGTGCCAGCAGTGATCGGGGGGCCCCTACTAGCACAGATATGCAGTATTTT.

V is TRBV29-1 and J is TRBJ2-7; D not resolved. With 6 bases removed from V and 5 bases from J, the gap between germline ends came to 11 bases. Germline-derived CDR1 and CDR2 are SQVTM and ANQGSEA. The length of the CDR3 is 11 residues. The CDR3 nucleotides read TGCAGCGTCCGAATGAATCACGAGCAGTACTTC. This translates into CSVRMNHEQYF.

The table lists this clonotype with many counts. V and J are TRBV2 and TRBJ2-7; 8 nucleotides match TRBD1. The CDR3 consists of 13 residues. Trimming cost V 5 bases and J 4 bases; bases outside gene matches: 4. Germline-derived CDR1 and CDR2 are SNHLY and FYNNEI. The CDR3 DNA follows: TGTGCCAGCAGTAGGGACAGGACTTACGAGCAGTACTTC. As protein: CASSRDRTYEQYF. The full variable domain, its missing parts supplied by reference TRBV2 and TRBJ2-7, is EPEVTQTPSHQVTQMGQEVILRCVPISNHLYFYWYRQILGQKVEFLVSFYNNEISEKSEIFDDQFSVERPDGSNFTLKIRSTKLEDSAMYFCASSRDRTYEQYFGPGTRLTVT.

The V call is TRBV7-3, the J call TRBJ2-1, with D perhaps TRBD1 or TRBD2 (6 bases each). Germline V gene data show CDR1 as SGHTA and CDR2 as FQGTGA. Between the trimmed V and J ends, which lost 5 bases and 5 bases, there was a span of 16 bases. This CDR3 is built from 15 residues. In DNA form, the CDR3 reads TGTGCCAGCAGCCTCACGGAGGGGGGACACAATGAGCAGTTCTTC. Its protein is CASSLTEGGHNEQFF.

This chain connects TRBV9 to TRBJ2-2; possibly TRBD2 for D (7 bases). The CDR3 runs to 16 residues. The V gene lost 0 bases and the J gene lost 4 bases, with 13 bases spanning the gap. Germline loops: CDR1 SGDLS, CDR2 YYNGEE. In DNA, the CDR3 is TGTGCCAGCAGCGTAGGGGGGGGCAGGGGCACCGGGGAGCTGTTTTTT. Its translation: CASSVGGGRGTGELFF.

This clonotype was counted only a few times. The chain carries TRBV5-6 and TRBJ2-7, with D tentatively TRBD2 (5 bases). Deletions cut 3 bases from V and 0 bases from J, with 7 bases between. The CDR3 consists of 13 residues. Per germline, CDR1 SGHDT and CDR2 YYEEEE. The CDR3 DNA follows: TGTGCCAGCAGCTCCGGGATCTCCTACGAGCAGTACTTC. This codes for CASSSGISYEQYF. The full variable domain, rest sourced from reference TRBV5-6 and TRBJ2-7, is DAGVTQSPTHLIKTRGQQVTLRCSPKSGHDTVSWYQQALGQGPQFIFQYYEEEERQRGNFPDRFSGHQFPNYSSELNVNALLLGDSALYLCASSSGISYEQYFGPGTRLTVT.

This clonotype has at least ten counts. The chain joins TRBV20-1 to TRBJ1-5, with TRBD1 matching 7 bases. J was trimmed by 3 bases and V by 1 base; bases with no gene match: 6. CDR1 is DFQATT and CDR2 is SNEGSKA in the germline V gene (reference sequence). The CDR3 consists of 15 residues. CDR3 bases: TGCAGTGCTAGAGGTACTCAGGGGGACAATCAGCCCCAGCATTTT. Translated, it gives CSARGTQGDNQPQHF.

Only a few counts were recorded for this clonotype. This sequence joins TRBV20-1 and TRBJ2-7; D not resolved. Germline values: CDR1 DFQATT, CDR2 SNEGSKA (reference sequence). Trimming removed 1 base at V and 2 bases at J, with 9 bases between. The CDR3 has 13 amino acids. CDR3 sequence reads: CSARVLPTYEQYF. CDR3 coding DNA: TGCAGTGCTAGAGTGCTACCTACCTACGAGCAGTACTTC.

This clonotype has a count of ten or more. CDR3: CAWSKGAGHQPQHF. The DNA of the CDR3 is TGTGCCTGGAGTAAAGGGGCTGGGCATCAGCCCCAGCATTTT. The chain uses TRBV30 and TRBJ1-5; D is perhaps TRBD1 (5 bases). CDR3 length: 14 residues. Germline V gene lookup returns CDR1 GTSNPN and CDR2 SVGIG (reference sequence). The V end lost 2 bases, the J end lost 5 bases, and 13 bases lay between the germline ends. The whole variable domain, filled in from reference TRBV30 and TRBJ1-5, reads SQTIHQWPATLVQPVGSPLSLECTVEGTSNPNLYWYRQAAGRGLQLLFYSVGIGQISSEVPQNLSASRPQDRQFILSSKKLLLSDSGFYLCAWSKGAGHQPQHFGDGTRLSIL.

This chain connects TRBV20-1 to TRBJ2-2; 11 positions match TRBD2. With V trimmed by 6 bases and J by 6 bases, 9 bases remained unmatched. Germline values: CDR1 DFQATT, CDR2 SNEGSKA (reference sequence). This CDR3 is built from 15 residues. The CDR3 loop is CSARELAGAPGELFF. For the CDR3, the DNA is TGCAGTGCGCGGGAACTAGCGGGAGCCCCCGGGGAGCTGTTTTTT.

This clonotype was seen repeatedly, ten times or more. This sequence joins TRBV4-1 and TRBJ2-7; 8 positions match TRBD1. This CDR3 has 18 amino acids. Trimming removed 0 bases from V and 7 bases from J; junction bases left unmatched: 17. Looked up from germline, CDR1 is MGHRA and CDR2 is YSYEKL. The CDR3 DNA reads TGCGCCAGCAGCCAAGATAATAAAAGGACAGGGTTTACTAGGGAGCAGTACTTC. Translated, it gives CASSQDNKRTGFTREQYF.

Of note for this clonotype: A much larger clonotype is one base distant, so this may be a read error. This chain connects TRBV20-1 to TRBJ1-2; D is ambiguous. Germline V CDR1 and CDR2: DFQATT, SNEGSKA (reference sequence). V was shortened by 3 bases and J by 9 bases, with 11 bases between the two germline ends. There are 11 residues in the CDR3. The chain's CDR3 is CSASTYSSYTF. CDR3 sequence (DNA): TGCAGTGCTAGCACCTACAGTAGCTACACCTTC.

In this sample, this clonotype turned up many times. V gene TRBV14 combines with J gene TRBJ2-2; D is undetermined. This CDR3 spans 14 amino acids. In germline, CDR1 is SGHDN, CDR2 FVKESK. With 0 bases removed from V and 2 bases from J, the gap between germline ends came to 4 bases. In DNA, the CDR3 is TGTGCCAGCAGCCAAGATCAAAACACCGGGGAGCTGTTTTTT. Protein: CASSQDQNTGELFF.

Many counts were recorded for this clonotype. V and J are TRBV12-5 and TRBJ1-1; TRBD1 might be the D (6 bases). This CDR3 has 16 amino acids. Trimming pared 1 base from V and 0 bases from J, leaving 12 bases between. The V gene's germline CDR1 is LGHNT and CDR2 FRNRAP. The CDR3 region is CASGLAGEGLNTEAFF. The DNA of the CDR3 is TGTGCTAGTGGTTTGGCAGGGGAGGGATTGAACACTGAAGCTTTCTTT.

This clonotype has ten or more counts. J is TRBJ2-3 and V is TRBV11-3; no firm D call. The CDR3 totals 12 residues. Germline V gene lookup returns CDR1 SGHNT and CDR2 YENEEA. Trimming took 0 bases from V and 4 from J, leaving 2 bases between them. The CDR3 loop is CASSLESDTQYF. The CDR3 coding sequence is TGTGCCAGCAGCTTAGAGTCAGATACGCAGTATTTT.

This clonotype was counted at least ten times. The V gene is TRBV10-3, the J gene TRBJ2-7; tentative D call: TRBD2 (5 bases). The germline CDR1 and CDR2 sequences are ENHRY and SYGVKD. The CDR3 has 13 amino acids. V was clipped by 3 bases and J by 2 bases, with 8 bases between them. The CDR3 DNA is TGTGCCATCAGTGACGGGGAACCCTACGAGCAGTACTTC. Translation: CAISDGEPYEQYF.

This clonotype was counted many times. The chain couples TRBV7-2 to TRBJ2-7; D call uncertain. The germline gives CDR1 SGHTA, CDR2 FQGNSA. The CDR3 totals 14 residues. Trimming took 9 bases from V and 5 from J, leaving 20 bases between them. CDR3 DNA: TGTGCCAGTGCCATCGCTTGGGCAGTCGACGAGCAGTACTTC. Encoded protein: CASAIAWAVDEQYF.

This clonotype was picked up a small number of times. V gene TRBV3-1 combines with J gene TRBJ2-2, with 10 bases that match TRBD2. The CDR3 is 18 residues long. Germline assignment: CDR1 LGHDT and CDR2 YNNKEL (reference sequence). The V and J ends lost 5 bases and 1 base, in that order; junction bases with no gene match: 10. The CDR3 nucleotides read TGTGCCAGCAGCAAGTTCTCAATAGCGGGGGGGAACACCGGGGAGCTGTTTTTT. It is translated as CASSKFSIAGGNTGELFF.

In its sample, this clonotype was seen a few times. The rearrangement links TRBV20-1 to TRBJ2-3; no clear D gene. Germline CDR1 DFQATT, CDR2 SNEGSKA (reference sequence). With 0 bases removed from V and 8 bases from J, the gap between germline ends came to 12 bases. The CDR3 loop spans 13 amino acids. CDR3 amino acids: CSARDFGSPTQYF. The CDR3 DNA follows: TGCAGTGCTAGAGATTTTGGGTCCCCTACGCAGTATTTT.

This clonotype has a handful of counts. The CDR3 sequence is CASSARWRRQFF. The CDR3 DNA follows: TGTGCCAGCAGCGCGAGGTGGCGGCGGCAGTTCTTC. The chain has TRBV5-4 and TRBJ2-1, with D unclear. This CDR3 contains 12 residues. CDR1 is SGHNT, CDR2 YYREEE, per germline (reference sequence). Trimming stripped 4 bases from V and 12 bases from J, with 14 bases between.